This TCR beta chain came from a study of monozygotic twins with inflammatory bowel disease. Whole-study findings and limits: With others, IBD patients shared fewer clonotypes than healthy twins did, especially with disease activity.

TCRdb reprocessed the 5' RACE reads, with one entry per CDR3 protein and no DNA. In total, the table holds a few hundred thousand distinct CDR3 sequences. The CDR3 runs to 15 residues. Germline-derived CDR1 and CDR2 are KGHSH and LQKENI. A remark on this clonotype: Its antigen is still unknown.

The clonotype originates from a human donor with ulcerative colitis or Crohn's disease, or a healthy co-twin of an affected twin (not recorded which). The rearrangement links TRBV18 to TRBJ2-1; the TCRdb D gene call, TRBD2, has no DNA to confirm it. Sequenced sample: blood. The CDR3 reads CASSPTSGRGYEQFF. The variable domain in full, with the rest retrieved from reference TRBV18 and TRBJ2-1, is NAGVMQNPRHLVRRRGQEARLRCSPMKGHSHVYWYRQLPEEGLKFMVYLQKENIIDESGMPKERFSAEFPKEGPSILRIQQVVRGDSAAYFCASSPTSGRGYEQFFGPGTRLTVL.